These T cell receptor beta chains were read from a single sample in a study of T cells after yellow fever vaccination. TCRdb re-called the 5' RACE reads with MiXCR, one entry per CDR3 protein. The table lists some 350,000 distinct CDR3 sequences, around a tenth of them singletons. The material sequenced was PBMCs, taken on the day of the first yellow fever vaccination. The receptors shown here come from a young man who received the YFV17D yellow fever vaccine. The CDR3 runs from the conserved cysteine through the conserved F or W. The D gene is left open where the match is weak. Expanded clones are given a class, and other clones once, few, many or no size at all.

j_call clone_size d_call v_call cdr3_nt cdr3_aa
TRBJ2-7 - TRBD1 TRBV28 TGTGCCAGCAGCACAGGGGGCGTCCCCTACGAGCAGTACTTC CASSTGGVPYEQYF
TRBJ2-3 - - TRBV9 TGTGCCAGCACCCCGGACAGTTTCACAGATACGCAGTATTTT CASTPDSFTDTQYF
TRBJ2-3 - TRBD2 TRBV7-2 TGTGCCAGCAGCTTAGTTAGCGGGGGATCCTCCCCTACGCAGTATTTT CASSLVSGGSSPTQYF
TRBJ1-2 - - TRBV28 TGTGCCAGCTCCCCGTCGGCCTATGGCTACACCTTC CASSPSAYGYTF
TRBJ1-2 few - TRBV5-1 TGCGCCAGCAGCTTGGTAGAGTCGGCTAACTATGGCTACACCTTC CASSLVESANYGYTF
TRBJ1-5 - - TRBV10-3 TGTGCCATCAGTGCTGGGGGAGAGCAGCCCCAGCATTTT CAISAGGEQPQHF
TRBJ2-7 - - TRBV6-5 TGTGCCAGCAGTTTCGTACAGGGTCGCGAGCAGTACTTC CASSFVQGREQYF
TRBJ1-4 few - TRBV4-2 TGTGCCAGCAGCCAAGAGACCGAAACTAATGAAAAACTGTTTTTT CASSQETETNEKLFF
TRBJ1-5 - TRBD1 TRBV7-8 TGTGCCAGCAGTGTACAGGGGGCGGGTCAGCCCCAGCATTTT CASSVQGAGQPQHF
TRBJ2-5 few TRBD2 TRBV3-1 TGTGCCAGCAGCCCTCGGCTAGCGGGGGGCTCCGGGGAGACCCAGTACTTC CASSPRLAGGSGETQYF
TRBJ2-7 few TRBD1 TRBV20-1 TGCAGTGCGGAAGATTACAGGGGGGACTACGAGCAGTACTTC CSAEDYRGDYEQYF
TRBJ2-7 few - TRBV4-3 TGCGCCAGCAGCCAAGATCGCTTTGGCAGTGTCTACGAGCAGTACTTC CASSQDRFGSVYEQYF
TRBJ2-2 few - TRBV19 TGTGCCACCTCGGGGACCGCGAACACCGGGGAGCTGTTTTTT CATSGTANTGELFF
TRBJ2-1 - - TRBV10-2 TGCGCCAGCAGTGAGTTAGGGCTAGACAATGAGCAGTTCTTC CASSELGLDNEQFF
TRBJ2-5 - - TRBV11-2 TGTGCCAGCGGGTTTAATGCGGCGGAGACCCAGTACTTC CASGFNAAETQYF
TRBJ1-1 few - TRBV12-3/TRBV12-4 TGTGCCAGCAGTTTAAATGCGGAAACTGAAGCTTTCTTT CASSLNAETEAFF
TRBJ2-1 many - TRBV27 TGTGCCAGCAGTTTGAAGTGGGCGGCGAATGAGCAGTTCTTC CASSLKWAANEQFF
TRBJ1-5 few - TRBV29-1 TGCAGCGTTGGAGAGAGGGAACAGCCCCAGCATTTT CSVGEREQPQHF
TRBJ2-4 few - TRBV20-1 TGCAGTGCTGGAAGGGACCCCGCGAGTAAAATTCAGTACTTC CSAGRDPASKIQYF
TRBJ2-5 few - TRBV7-9 TGTGCCAGCAGCTCCGGGATCCACCCCCAAGAGACCCAGTACTTC CASSSGIHPQETQYF
TRBJ2-2 - TRBD1 TRBV28 TGTGCCAGCAGTTTGGGGACAGGGGGTAACACCGGGGAGCTGTTTTTT CASSLGTGGNTGELFF
TRBJ2-2 - - TRBV5-1 TGCGCCAGCAGACCCGAGGGGAGCAGCGGGGAGCTGTTTTTT CASRPEGSSGELFF
TRBJ2-2 - - TRBV6-5 TGTGCCAGCAGTTACAGGGATGGCACCGGGGAGCTGTTTTTT CASSYRDGTGELFF
TRBJ2-2 few - TRBV5-1 TGCGCCAAATGGACGGCCTCGAACACCGGGGAGCTGTTTTTT CAKWTASNTGELFF
TRBJ2-3 - TRBD1 TRBV5-6 TGTGCCAGCAGCTTTCCGGCCAGGGGGACAGATACGCAGTATTTT CASSFPARGTDTQYF
TRBJ1-6 few TRBD1 TRBV10-3 TGTGCCATCAGCCAACAGGGGGCAGGTTCACCCCTCCACTTT CAISQQGAGSPLHF
TRBJ1-1 few TRBD1 TRBV4-1 TGCGCCAGCAGCCAAGAAGTGAACCCCGGACAGGACATGAACACTGAAGCTTTCTTT CASSQEVNPGQDMNTEAFF
TRBJ2-1 many - TRBV24-1 TGTGCCACCAGTGATGGTAGCAACCCCAATGAGCAGTTCTTC CATSDGSNPNEQFF
TRBJ2-7 - - TRBV29-1 TGCAGCGCGGTTGGTTCTCCCTACGAGCAGTACTTC CSAVGSPYEQYF
TRBJ2-7 few TRBD2 TRBV12-3/TRBV12-4 TGTGCCAGCAGTTTAAAGGTGCTAGCGGGGGGTATTAACTACGAGCAGTACTTC CASSLKVLAGGINYEQYF
TRBJ1-1 few TRBD1 TRBV7-2 TGTGCCAGCAGTCTCCGTGCGGGACAGGGGAACACTGAAGCTTTCTTT CASSLRAGQGNTEAFF
TRBJ1-2 few - TRBV7-2 TGTGCCAGCAGCTTCAACAGGAGAGCTAACTATGGCTACACCTTC CASSFNRRANYGYTF
TRBJ2-1 few - TRBV5-1 TGCGCCAGCAGCGTATCAGGGTCGCCAAGCTCGGGTGAGCAGTTCTTC CASSVSGSPSSGEQFF
TRBJ2-7 few TRBD1 TRBV7-9 TGTGCCAGCAGCGCAGGGGGATCGAGGTACGAGCAGTACTTC CASSAGGSRYEQYF
TRBJ2-3 few - TRBV20-1 TGCAGTGCTAGAGTTCAACAGGGCACAGATACGCAGTATTTT CSARVQQGTDTQYF
TRBJ1-2 - - TRBV5-1 TGCGCCAGCAGCTTGAGTGTGTTAGATGGCTACACCTTC CASSLSVLDGYTF
TRBJ2-5 many - TRBV25-1 TGTGCCAGCAGCGTAGGACCCCAAGAGACCCAGTACTTC CASSVGPQETQYF
TRBJ2-2 few TRBD1 TRBV3-1 TGTGCCAGCAGCCAGACAGGGGCCCTGACGAACACCGGGGAGCTGTTTTTT CASSQTGALTNTGELFF
TRBJ1-6 few TRBD1 TRBV11-2 TGTGCCAGCAGCTTAGATACAGGGGGCAATTCACCCCTCCACTTT CASSLDTGGNSPLHF
TRBJ2-5 - - TRBV6-5 TGTGCCAGCAGTTACAGGGCAGCTAAAGAGACCCAGTACTTC CASSYRAAKETQYF
TRBJ1-2 many - TRBV7-6 TGTGCCAGCAGCTCCCTCGGGGGGTACTATGGCTACACCTTC CASSSLGGYYGYTF
TRBJ2-3 - - TRBV20-1 TGCAGTGCTAGGAATACTAGTCTACATACGCAGTATTTT CSARNTSLHTQYF
TRBJ2-1 few - TRBV9 TGTGCCAGCAGCGCCTATCAAGGCAATGAGCAGTTCTTC CASSAYQGNEQFF
TRBJ2-3 many - TRBV7-9 TGTGCCAGCGGAGCCAACACAGATACGCAGTATTTT CASGANTDTQYF